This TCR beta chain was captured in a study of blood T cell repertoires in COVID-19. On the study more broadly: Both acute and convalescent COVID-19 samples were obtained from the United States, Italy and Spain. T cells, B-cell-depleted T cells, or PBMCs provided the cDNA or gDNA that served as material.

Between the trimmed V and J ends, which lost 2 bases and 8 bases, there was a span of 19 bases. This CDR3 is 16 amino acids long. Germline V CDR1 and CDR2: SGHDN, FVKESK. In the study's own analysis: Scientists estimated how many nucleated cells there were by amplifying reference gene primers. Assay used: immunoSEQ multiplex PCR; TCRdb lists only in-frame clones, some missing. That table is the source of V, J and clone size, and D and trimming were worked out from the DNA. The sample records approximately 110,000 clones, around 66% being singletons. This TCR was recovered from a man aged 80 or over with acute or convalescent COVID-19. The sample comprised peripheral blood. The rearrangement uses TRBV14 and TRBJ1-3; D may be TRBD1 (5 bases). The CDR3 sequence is CASSQFEHRPRDTIYF. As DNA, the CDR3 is TGTGCCAGCAGCCAATTTGAACACAGGCCCCGGGACACCATATATTTT.